This T cell receptor (beta chain) emerged from a study of blood T cell repertoires in COVID-19. In the authors' workflow: Quantification of nucleated cells was approximated via reference gene primer amplification. The method was immunoSEQ multiplex PCR; TCRdb's version includes in-frame clones alone and lacks a portion of them. The DNA gave D and trimming, while V, J and clone size come from that table. The sample holds around 100,000 clones, 89% seen once. Trimming shortened V by 1 base and J by 4 bases, and 11 bases separated the two germline ends. The CDR3 has 15 amino acids. Germline V gene sequence: CDR1 MGHDK, CDR2 SYGVNS.

The clonotype comes from a woman in her sixties with acute or convalescent COVID-19. Sequencing was carried out using peripheral blood. This chain joins TRBV25-1 and TRBJ1-5, with D unclear. CDR3 nucleotides: TGTGCCAGCAGTGAATTCGGATCGGGGAATCAGCCCCAGCATTTT. It codes for CASSEFGSGNQPQHF.